The 13 T cell receptor beta chains given below trace back to one sample, sequenced in a study of T cell changes during pregnancy in multiple sclerosis. TCRdb's table, derived via immunoSEQ multiplex PCR, lists solely in-frame clones and lacks some. This table holds some 100,000 clones, roughly 93% found once. The sample here was peripheral blood, taken before pregnancy. Every receptor here comes from a female donor with multiple sclerosis, enrolled in a pregnancy study.

The chain uses TRBV6-5 and TRBJ2-1, with 7 bases matching TRBD2. Looked up from germline, CDR1 is MNHEY and CDR2 is SVGAGI. Trimming at V came to 0 bases and at J to 6 bases, leaving 8 bases not matched to a gene. The CDR3 runs to 16 residues. The CDR3 DNA reads as TGTGCCAGCAGTTACTCGACATTGGTAGCGGGCAATGAGCAGTTCTTC. Translation: CASSYSTLVAGNEQFF.

The chain recombines TRBV30 with TRBJ1-4; TRBD1 is a possible D gene (6 bases). Germline V CDR1 and CDR2: GTSNPN, SVGIG (reference sequence). V was cut by 2 bases and J by 6 bases, with 13 bases left in between. CDR3 length: 14 amino acids. CDR3 protein: CAWSLGGRDEKLFF. The DNA of the CDR3 is TGTGCCTGGAGTCTCGGGGGGCGGGATGAAAAACTGTTTTTT.

The gene calls are TRBV4-1 and TRBJ1-1, with 7 bases aligning to TRBD1. Trimming took 5 bases from V and 8 from J; bases not matched to a gene: 5. CDR3 length: 12 amino acids. Germline V gene data show CDR1 as MGHRA and CDR2 as YSYEKL. As DNA, the CDR3 is TGCGCCAGCAGCTTTCCGGGACAGGAAGCTTTCTTT. It codes for CASSFPGQEAFF.

The V gene is TRBV28, the J gene TRBJ2-5; 12 bases align to TRBD1. V was pared by 5 bases and J by 4 bases, with 5 bases of the junction left unmatched. CDR1 and CDR2 from the germline V gene are MDHEN and SYDVKM. The CDR3 totals 15 residues. The CDR3, as DNA: TGTGCCAGCAGTCGGGACAGGGGGCGCTTAGAGACCCAGTACTTC. Protein: CASSRDRGRLETQYF. Together with reference TRBV28 and TRBJ2-5, the CDR3 gives the full variable domain: DVKVTQSSRYLVKRTGEKVFLECVQDMDHENMFWYRQDPGLGLRLIYFSYDVKMKEKGDIPEGYSVSREKKERFSLILESASTNQTSMYLCASSRDRGRLETQYFGPGTRLLVL.

The chain couples TRBV5-1 to TRBJ2-4; TRBD2 matches at 7 bases. The CDR3 has 15 amino acids. V lost 0 bases to trimming and J lost 5 bases; unmatched junction nucleotides: 5. Germline CDR1 reads SGHRS; CDR2 reads YFSETQ. The CDR3, as DNA: TGCGCCAGCAGCTTGGGGGCGGGAGCGGAAAACATTCAGTACTTC. Its translation is CASSLGAGAENIQYF.

The sample holds a few counts of this clone. This chain links TRBV25-1 with TRBJ1-1; TRBD1 might be the D (6 bases). This CDR3 has 14 residues. V gave up 5 bases and J gave up 1 base, with 11 bases separating them. CDR1 is MGHDK, CDR2 SYGVNS, per germline. CDR3 coding DNA: TGTGCCAGCAGTTGGCAGGGACAGAACACTGAAGCTTTCTTT. Amino acids: CASSWQGQNTEAFF.

The J gene is TRBJ2-2, the V gene TRBV5-5, with 10 positions matching TRBD2. The germline gives CDR1 SGHKS, CDR2 YYEKEE (reference sequence). V was clipped by 6 bases and J by 2 bases; unmatched bases: 10. The CDR3 extends over 17 amino acids. This chain's CDR3 is CASTTSGTLINTGELFF. The DNA of the CDR3 is TGTGCCAGCACCACTAGCGGGACCCTTATTAACACCGGGGAGCTGTTTTTT.

This rearrangement joins TRBV19 to TRBJ1-2; 7 positions match TRBD1. Germline V gene lookup returns CDR1 LNHDA and CDR2 SQIVND (reference sequence). CDR3 length: 13 residues. After removal of 7 bases from V and 6 bases from J, the junction contained 8 bases not matched to a gene. The CDR3 loop is CASIRKGAHGYTF. The CDR3 DNA reads as TGTGCCAGTATTCGTAAGGGGGCACATGGCTACACCTTC.

The V and J genes are TRBV27 and TRBJ2-7; 7 nucleotides line up with TRBD1. The germline V gene encodes CDR1 MNHEY and CDR2 SMNVEV (reference sequence). Trimming at V came to 5 bases and at J to 0 bases, leaving 4 bases not matched to a gene. The CDR3 contains 14 residues. The CDR3 DNA reads TGTGCCAGCAGTCTGACAGGGACCTCCTACGAGCAGTACTTC. This codes for CASSLTGTSYEQYF.

V usage is TRBV5-6 and J usage is TRBJ2-7; TRBD1 is a possible D gene (5 bases). Trimming stripped 1 base from V and 4 bases from J, with 9 bases between. Looked up from germline, CDR1 is SGHDT and CDR2 is YYEEEE. The CDR3 extends over 13 amino acids. The CDR3 here is CASSLLGQYEQYF. The CDR3 DNA sequence: TGTGCCAGCAGCTTGCTAGGACAATACGAGCAGTACTTC.

This rearrangement joins TRBV11-2 to TRBJ1-2; the match to TRBD1 covers 7 bases. This CDR3 has 13 residues. Germline values: CDR1 SGHAT, CDR2 FQNNGV. The V and J ends lost 3 bases and 8 bases, in that order; junction bases with no gene match: 6. In DNA, the CDR3 is TGTGCCAGCAGCTTTAGACAGGGTGAGGGCTACACCTTC. This sequence encodes CASSFRQGEGYTF.

The chain combines TRBV7-8 with TRBJ2-1, with 9 bases lining up with TRBD2. Losses at the gene ends were 5 bases for V and 9 bases for J; bases not matched to a gene: 17. Germline CDR1 is SGHVS and CDR2 is FQNEAQ. The CDR3 is 17 residues long. In DNA form, the CDR3 reads TGTGCCAGCAGCGCGGGGAAAGGACTAGCGAGATTCGGTGAGCAGTTCTTC. This translates into CASSAGKGLARFGEQFF.

This rearrangement joins TRBV27 to TRBJ2-5, with 8 bases fitting TRBD2. The CDR3 totals 15 residues. V shed 1 base, J shed 3 bases, and the junction held 4 bases outside the gene matches. Germline V gene lookup returns CDR1 MNHEY and CDR2 SMNVEV (reference sequence). The CDR3 here is CASSLWPGGEETQYF. The DNA for the CDR3 is TGTGCCAGCAGTTTATGGCCGGGGGGGGAAGAGACCCAGTACTTC.